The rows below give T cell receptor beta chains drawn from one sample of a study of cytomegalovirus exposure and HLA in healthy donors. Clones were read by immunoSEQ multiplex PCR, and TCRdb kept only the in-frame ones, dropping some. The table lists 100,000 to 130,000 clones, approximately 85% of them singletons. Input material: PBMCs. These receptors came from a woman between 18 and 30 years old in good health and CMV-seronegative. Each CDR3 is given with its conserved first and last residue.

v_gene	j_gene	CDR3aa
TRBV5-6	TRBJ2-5	CASSFGGNQETQYF
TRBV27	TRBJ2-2	CASSLRASGDTGELFF
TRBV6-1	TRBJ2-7	CASRVTGRSYEQYF
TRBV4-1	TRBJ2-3	CASSPRGLGTDTQYF
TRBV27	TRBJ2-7	CASSWWTGGSYEQYF
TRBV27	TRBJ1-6	CASSLGISGSPLHF
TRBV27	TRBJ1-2	CASRPGSGADGYTF
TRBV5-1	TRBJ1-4	CASSFNGQGQTNEKLFF
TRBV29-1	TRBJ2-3	CSVAGFTSTDTQYF
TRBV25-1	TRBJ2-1	CASSESQGGGEQFF
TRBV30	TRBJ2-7	CAWSEKVKPRPGEQYF
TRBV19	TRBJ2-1	CASSPGLAGGHNEQFF
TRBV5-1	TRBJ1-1	CASSLDTGTREAFF
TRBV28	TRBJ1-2	CASSLNRGYGYTF
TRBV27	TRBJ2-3	CASSLSARGGADTQYF
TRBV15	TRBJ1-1	CATSKGQGSWNTEAFF
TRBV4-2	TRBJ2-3	CASSQDLTSGGGTDTQYF
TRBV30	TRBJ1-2	CARVDRPVSGYTF
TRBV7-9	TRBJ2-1	CASSLQGLPYNEQFF
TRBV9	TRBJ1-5	CASSVRPQHF
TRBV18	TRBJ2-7	CASSPPWAGPGEQYF
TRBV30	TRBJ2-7	CAWSTGPSSYEQYF
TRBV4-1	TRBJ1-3	CASSPLEEGNTIYF
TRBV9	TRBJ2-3	CASSDPLPGGPDTQYF
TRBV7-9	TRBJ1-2	CASSPPNVLYGYTF
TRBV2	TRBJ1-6	CATKQQGTSPLHF
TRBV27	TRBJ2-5	CASSPGRGETQYF
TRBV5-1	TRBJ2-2	CASSSAGRYTGELFF
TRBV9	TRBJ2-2	CASSVESGGYTGELFF
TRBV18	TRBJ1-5	CASSMGANQPQHF
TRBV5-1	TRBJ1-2	CASSLAGGEGYTF
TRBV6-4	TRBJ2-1	CASSGTSGGAEQFF
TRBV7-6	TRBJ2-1	CASSLGSSYNEQFF
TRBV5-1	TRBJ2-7	CASSFSTGVSYEQYF
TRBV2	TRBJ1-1	CASSEYRGQGTEAFF
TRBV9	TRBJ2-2	CASSVSSGGHTGELFF
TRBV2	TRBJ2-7	CASTGQGAYEQYF
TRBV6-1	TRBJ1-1	CASSEGLRF
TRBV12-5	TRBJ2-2	CASGLVRTGVLTGELFF
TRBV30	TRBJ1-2	CACGLENGYTF
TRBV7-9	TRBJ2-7	CASSLVVTGDEQYF
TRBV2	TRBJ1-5	CASEGQGGNQPQHF
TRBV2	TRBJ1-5	CASSELGGGQPQHF
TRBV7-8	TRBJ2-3	CASSVGARRQGPRGTDTQYF
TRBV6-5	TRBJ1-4	CASSGDRGGEKLFF
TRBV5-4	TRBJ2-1	CASSSSTSGGAKNEQFF
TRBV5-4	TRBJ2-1	CASSFRTLYSYNEQFF
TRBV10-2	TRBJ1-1	CASKLQGTEAFF
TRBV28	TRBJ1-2	CASSSPPTSNGYTF
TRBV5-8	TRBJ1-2	CASSLIISTDYGYTF
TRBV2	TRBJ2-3	CASSEGGGGVADTQYF
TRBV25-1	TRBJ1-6	CASSSGTINLGPLHF
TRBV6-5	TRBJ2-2	CASSARAGGTGELFF
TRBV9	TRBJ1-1	CASSLGGELTEAFF